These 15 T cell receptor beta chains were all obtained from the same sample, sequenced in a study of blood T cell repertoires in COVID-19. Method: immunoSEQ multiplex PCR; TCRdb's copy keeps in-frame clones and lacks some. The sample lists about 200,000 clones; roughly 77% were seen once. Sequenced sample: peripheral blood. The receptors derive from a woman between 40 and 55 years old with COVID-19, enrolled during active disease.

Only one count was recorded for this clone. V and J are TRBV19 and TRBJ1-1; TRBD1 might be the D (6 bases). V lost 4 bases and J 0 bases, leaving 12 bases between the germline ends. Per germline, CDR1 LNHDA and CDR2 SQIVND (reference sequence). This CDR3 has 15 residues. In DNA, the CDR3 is TGTGCCAGTAGTAACCGACAGGCCTTGAACACTGAAGCTTTCTTT. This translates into CASSNRQALNTEAFF. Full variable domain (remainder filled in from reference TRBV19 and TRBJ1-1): DGGITQSPKYLFRKEGQNVTLSCEQNLNHDAMYWYRQDPGQGLRLIYYSQIVNDFQKGDIAEGYSVSREKKESFPLTVTSAQKNPTAFYLCASSNRQALNTEAFFGQGTRLTVV.

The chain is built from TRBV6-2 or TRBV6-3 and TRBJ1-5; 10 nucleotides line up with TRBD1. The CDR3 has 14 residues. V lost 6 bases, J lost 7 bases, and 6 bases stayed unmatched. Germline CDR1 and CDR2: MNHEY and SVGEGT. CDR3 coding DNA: TGTGCCAGCAGCGGACAGGGGGGATTACAGCCCCAGCATTTT. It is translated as CASSGQGGLQPQHF.

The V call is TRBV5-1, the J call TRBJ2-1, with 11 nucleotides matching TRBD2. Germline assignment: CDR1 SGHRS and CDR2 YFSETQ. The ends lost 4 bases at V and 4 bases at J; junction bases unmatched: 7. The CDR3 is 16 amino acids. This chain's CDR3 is CASSPTSGTLYNEQFF. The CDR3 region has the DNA TGCGCCAGCAGCCCGACTAGCGGGACCCTTTACAATGAGCAGTTCTTC.

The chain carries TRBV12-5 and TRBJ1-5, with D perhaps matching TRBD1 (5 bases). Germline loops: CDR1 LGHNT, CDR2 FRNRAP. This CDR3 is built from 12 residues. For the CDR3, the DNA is TGTCCCGGCGGGGGGTCCCATCAGCCCCAGCATTTT. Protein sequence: CPGGGSHQPQHF.

The chain's CDR3 is CASSSVLLAGATTYEQYF. Written as DNA, the CDR3 is TGTGCCAGCAGCTCAGTTCTTCTAGCGGGTGCTACCACCTACGAGCAGTACTTC. The chain is built from TRBV7-2 and TRBJ2-7; 8 bases agree with TRBD2. In germline, CDR1 is SGHTA, CDR2 FQGNSA. V shed 4 bases, J shed 2 bases, and the junction held 16 bases outside the gene matches. This CDR3 spans 18 amino acids.

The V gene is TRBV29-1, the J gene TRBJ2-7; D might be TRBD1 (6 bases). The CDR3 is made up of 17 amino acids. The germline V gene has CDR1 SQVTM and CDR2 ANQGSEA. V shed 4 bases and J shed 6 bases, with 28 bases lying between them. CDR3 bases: TGCAGCGTTGTTCCCGACAGGTCAAGCGGAAAATTGGCCGAGCAGTACTTC. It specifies CSVVPDRSSGKLAEQYF.

This chain's CDR3 is CASSYMGNEQYF. CDR3 bases: TGTGCCAGCAGTTACATGGGCAACGAGCAGTACTTC. This chain connects TRBV6-6 to TRBJ2-7; D remains unclear. The CDR3 is 12 amino acids. Germline-derived CDR1 and CDR2 are MNHNY and SVGAGI (reference sequence). V was trimmed by 2 bases and J by 5 bases, leaving 7 bases between them.

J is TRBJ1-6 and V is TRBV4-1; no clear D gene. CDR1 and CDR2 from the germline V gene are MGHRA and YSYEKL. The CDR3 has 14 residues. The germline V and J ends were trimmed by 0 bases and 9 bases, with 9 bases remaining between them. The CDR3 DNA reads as TGCGCCAGCAGCCAAGAAATAGTAAGTTCACCCCTCCACTTT. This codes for CASSQEIVSSPLHF.

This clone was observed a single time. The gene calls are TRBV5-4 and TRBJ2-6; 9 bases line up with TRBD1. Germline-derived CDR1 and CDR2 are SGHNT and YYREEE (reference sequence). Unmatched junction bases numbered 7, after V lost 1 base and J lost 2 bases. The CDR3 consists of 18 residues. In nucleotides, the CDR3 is TGTGCCAGCAGCTTGCTAATGAGACAGGGGGCTGGGGCCAACGTCCTGACTTTC. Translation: CASSLLMRQGAGANVLTF. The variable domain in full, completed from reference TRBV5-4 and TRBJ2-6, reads ETGVTQSPTHLIKTRGQQVTLRCSSQSGHNTVSWYQQALGQGPQFIFQYYREEENGRGNFPPRFSGLQFPNYSSELNVNALELDDSALYLCASSLLMRQGAGANVLTFGAGSRLTVL.

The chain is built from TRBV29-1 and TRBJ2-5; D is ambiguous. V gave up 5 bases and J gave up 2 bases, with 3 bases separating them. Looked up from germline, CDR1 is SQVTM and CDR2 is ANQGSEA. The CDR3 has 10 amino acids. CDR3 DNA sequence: TGCAGCGTTCGGCAAGAGACCCAGTACTTC. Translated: CSVRQETQYF.

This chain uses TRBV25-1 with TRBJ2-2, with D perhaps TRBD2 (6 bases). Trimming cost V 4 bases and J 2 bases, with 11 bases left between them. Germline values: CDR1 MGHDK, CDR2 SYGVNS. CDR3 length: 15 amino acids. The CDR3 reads CASSVAGFNTGELFF. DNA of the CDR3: TGTGCCAGCAGTGTGGCGGGGTTTAACACCGGGGAGCTGTTTTTT. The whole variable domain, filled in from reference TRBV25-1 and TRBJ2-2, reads EADIYQTPRYLVIGTGKKITLECSQTMGHDKMYWYQQDPGMELHLIHYSYGVNSTEKGDLSSESTVSRIRTEHFPLTLESARPSHTSQYLCASSVAGFNTGELFFGEGSRLTVL.

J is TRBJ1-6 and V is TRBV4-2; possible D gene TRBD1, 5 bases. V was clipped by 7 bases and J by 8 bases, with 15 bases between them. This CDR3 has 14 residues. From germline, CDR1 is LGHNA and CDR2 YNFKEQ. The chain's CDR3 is CASIGDKDYSPLHF. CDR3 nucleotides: TGTGCCAGCATAGGGGATAAGGATTATTCACCCCTCCACTTT.

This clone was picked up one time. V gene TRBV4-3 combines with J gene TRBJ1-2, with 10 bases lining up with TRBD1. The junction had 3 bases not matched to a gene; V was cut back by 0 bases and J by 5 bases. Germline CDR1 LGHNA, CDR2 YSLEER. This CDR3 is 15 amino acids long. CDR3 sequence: CASSQDRTGGYGYTF. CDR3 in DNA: TGCGCCAGCAGCCAAGATAGGACAGGGGGGTATGGCTACACCTTC.

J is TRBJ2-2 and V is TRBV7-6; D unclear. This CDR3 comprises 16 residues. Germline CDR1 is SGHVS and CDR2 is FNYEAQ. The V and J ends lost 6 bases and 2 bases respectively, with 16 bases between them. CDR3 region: CASRSMGPLNTGELFF. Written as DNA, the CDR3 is TGTGCCAGCAGGTCCATGGGCCCCCTTAACACCGGGGAGCTGTTTTTT. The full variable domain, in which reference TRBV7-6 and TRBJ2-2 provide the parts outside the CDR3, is GAGVSQSPRYKVTKRGQDVALRCDPISGHVSLYWYRQALGQGPEFLTYFNYEAQQDKSGLPNDRFSAERPEGSISTLTIQRTEQRDSAMYRCASRSMGPLNTGELFFGEGSRLTVL.

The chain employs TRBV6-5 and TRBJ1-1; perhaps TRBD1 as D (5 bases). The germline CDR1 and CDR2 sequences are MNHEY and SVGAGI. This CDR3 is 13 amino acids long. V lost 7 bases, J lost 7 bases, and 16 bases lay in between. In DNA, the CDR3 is TGTGCCAGCACCAAAACAGGAACCCTTGAAGCTTTCTTT. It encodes CASTKTGTLEAFF.